Following are 30 T cell receptor beta chains from one sample sequenced in a study of cytomegalovirus exposure and HLA in healthy donors (TCRdb year 2017). Receptors were amplified or captured by the immunoSEQ multiplex PCR assay. Not all clones reach the TCRdb copy of this immuneACCESS table, which keeps in-frame sequences only. Checked studies attribute under half of the gap to unresolved V genes and leave the rest unexplained. The sample profile shows some 250,000 clones; 90% of them were found once. Less than 0.4% of the sample is in the top ten clones. Source material: PBMCs. Every receptor here comes from a woman aged 18-30 years in good health and CMV-seronegative.

The V and J genes are TRBV7-9 and TRBJ2-1; D not resolved. V was pared by 2 bases and J by 7 bases, with 6 bases between. Germline assignment: CDR1 SEHNR and CDR2 FQNEAQ (reference sequence). This CDR3 is built from 12 residues. The chain's CDR3 is CASSLSFNEQFF. CDR3 DNA: TGTGCCAGCAGCTTATCGTTTAATGAGCAGTTCTTC.

J is TRBJ2-7 and V is TRBV6-6; 8 bases are a match to TRBD1. V was clipped by 4 bases and J by 2 bases; unmatched bases: 7. The V gene's germline CDR1 is MNHNY and CDR2 SVGAGI (reference sequence). CDR3 length: 15 amino acids. CDR3 sequence reads: CASSSPGTGAYEQYF. CDR3 in DNA: TGTGCCAGCAGTTCTCCCGGGACAGGAGCCTACGAGCAGTACTTC.

This chain uses TRBV11-2 with TRBJ2-2; D might be TRBD2 (5 bases). This CDR3 is built from 16 residues. CDR1 and CDR2 from the germline V gene are SGHAT and FQNNGV. V gave up 0 bases and J gave up 7 bases, with 15 bases separating them. The CDR3, as DNA: TGTGCCAGCAGCTTAGATCCCGAGGGATTTGGCGGGGAGCTGTTTTTT. Translating gives CASSLDPEGFGGELFF.

This chain joins TRBV27 and TRBJ2-3, with 8 bases fitting TRBD2. CDR3 length equals 16 residues. The J segment lost 3 bases and the V segment lost 6 bases, leaving 11 bases of the junction unmatched. Germline CDR1 and CDR2: MNHEY and SMNVEV (reference sequence). In nucleotides, the CDR3 is TGTGCCAGCAGACCCCTAGGGAGCGGGGGAACAGATACGCAGTATTTT. This translates into CASRPLGSGGTDTQYF.

About this clone itself: One junction end does not reproduce the germline sequence, and a read error may be involved. V gene TRBV7-3 combines with J gene TRBJ2-2; a possible D gene is TRBD2 (6 bases). Per germline, CDR1 SGHTA and CDR2 FQGTGA. This CDR3 is built from 14 residues. DNA for the CDR3: TGTGCCAGCAGCCTAACTAGCACCTCCGGGGAGCTGTTTTTT. Translating gives CASSLTSTSGELFF.

The chain couples TRBV6-5 to TRBJ2-3, with TRBD1 matching 7 bases. Germline trimming cut 5 bases from V and 2 bases from J; bases unmatched to any gene: 4. Germline V CDR1 and CDR2: MNHEY, SVGAGI. The CDR3 is made up of 14 amino acids. CDR3 sequence reads: CASSLQGFTDTQYF. The CDR3 DNA follows: TGTGCCAGCAGTCTACAGGGGTTCACAGATACGCAGTATTTT.

The rearrangement links TRBV27 to TRBJ2-7, with 8 bases lining up with TRBD1. The CDR3 has 16 amino acids. Germline CDR1 reads MNHEY; CDR2 reads SMNVEV (reference sequence). V dropped 5 bases and J dropped 2; count of bases not matched to a gene: 11. CDR3 sequence (DNA): TGTGCCAGCAGTCCATCGACAGGGGTTCATACCTACGAGCAGTACTTC. Amino acids: CASSPSTGVHTYEQYF.

This clone was seen only once. J is TRBJ2-7 and V is TRBV7-9; 7 bases align to TRBD1. This CDR3 is built from 14 residues. Germline V CDR1 and CDR2: SEHNR, FQNEAQ (reference sequence). J gave up 0 bases and V 4 bases, and 3 bases lay outside the gene matches. CDR3 sequence (DNA): TGTGCCAGCAGCTCATGGACAGGCTCCTACGAGCAGTACTTC. This codes for CASSSWTGSYEQYF.

Of note for this clone: At one of its ends the junction is not consistent with the germline gene, which may arise from a read error. The chain has TRBV7-7 and TRBJ2-5; TRBD1 might be the D (6 bases). There are 13 residues in the CDR3. The germline V gene encodes CDR1 SSHAT and CDR2 FNYEAQ (reference sequence). The CDR3, as DNA: TGTGCTAGCAGCCCTGCTAGGGGGGAGACCCAGTACTTC. This sequence encodes CASSPARGETQYF.

In the case of this clone: The junction does not match germline at one end; this may be a read error. This chain links TRBV28 with TRBJ2-5; 15 positions match TRBD2. Germline CDR1 MDHEN, CDR2 SYDVKM. This CDR3 comprises 18 residues. DNA for the CDR3: TGTGCCAGCAGTCTATGGACTAGCGGGGGGGCGTCTGAGGAGACCCAGTACTTC. Protein product: CASSLWTSGGASEETQYF.

Written as DNA, the CDR3 is TGCGCCAGCAGTGAGTCATTGCTGGACAGGGCCTACAATGAGCAGTTCTTC. Translating gives CASSESLLDRAYNEQFF. This rearrangement joins TRBV10-1 to TRBJ2-1, with TRBD1 matching 8 bases. V lost 0 bases and J lost 2; bases outside the gene matches: 6. This CDR3 is 17 amino acids long. Per germline, CDR1 WNHNN and CDR2 SYGVQD (reference sequence).

This chain joins TRBV5-6 and TRBJ2-1, with 9 nucleotides matching TRBD2. The CDR3 contains 16 residues. Germline V gene sequence: CDR1 SGHDT, CDR2 YYEEEE. The V segment lost 4 bases and the J segment 4 bases; nucleotides outside the gene matches: 9. The CDR3 protein is CASSQYSGGLYNEQFF. CDR3 DNA: TGTGCCAGCAGCCAATATAGCGGGGGACTTTACAATGAGCAGTTCTTC.

CDR3 bases: TGTGCCAGCAGCTCATCTCTTCCGGGACAGGGGGCGCGGGGCTACACCTTC. Residues: CASSSSLPGQGARGYTF. This chain joins TRBV7-2 and TRBJ1-2; the match to TRBD1 covers 12 bases. The CDR3 has 17 amino acids. Germline CDR1 reads SGHTA; CDR2 reads FQGNSA. The V gene end was trimmed by 4 bases and the J gene end by 8 bases; junction bases not matched to a gene: 14.

The rearrangement uses TRBV5-1 and TRBJ2-3; 7 positions agree with TRBD2. The trim removed 7 bases at V and 1 base at J, leaving 6 bases unmatched. This CDR3 spans 14 amino acids. Germline V gene lookup returns CDR1 SGHRS and CDR2 YFSETQ. For the CDR3, the DNA is TGCGCCAGCGGCTCTAGCGGAGGCACAGATACGCAGTATTTT. Its protein is CASGSSGGTDTQYF.

At least ten counts were recorded for this clone. The chain couples TRBV6-4 to TRBJ2-2; 14 nucleotides align to TRBD2. The CDR3 is 15 residues long. The germline gives CDR1 MRHNA, CDR2 SNTAGT. The V and J ends lost 0 bases and 12 bases, in that order; junction bases with no gene match: 3. In DNA form, the CDR3 reads TGTGCCAGCAGTGACTCGACTAGCGGGGGGGCGAAGCTGTTTTTT. Translating gives CASSDSTSGGAKLFF.

A single count supports this clone. The chain couples TRBV28 to TRBJ2-3; possibly TRBD2 for D (5 bases). The V gene lost 5 bases and the J gene lost 0 bases, with 9 bases spanning the gap. This CDR3 spans 14 amino acids. The germline CDR1 and CDR2 sequences are MDHEN and SYDVKM. The CDR3 spells CASSRTLSTDTQYF. The CDR3 DNA sequence: TGTGCCAGCAGTAGGACTCTTAGCACAGATACGCAGTATTTT.

This clone was counted only a few times. The chain has TRBV10-1 and TRBJ2-2; a weak D match, TRBD2 (6 bases). The CDR3 covers 13 residues. The V end was cut by 6 bases, the J end by 7 bases, with 12 bases between. Germline CDR1 is WNHNN and CDR2 is SYGVQD (reference sequence). CDR3 DNA: TGCGCCAGCAGACCGTCGGGGGTCGGGGAGCTGTTTTTT. Encoded protein: CASRPSGVGELFF.

This rearrangement joins TRBV5-1 to TRBJ1-2, with a tentative D call TRBD1 (5 bases). This CDR3 spans 11 amino acids. Between the trimmed V and J ends, which lost 5 bases and 8 bases, there was a span of 10 bases. Germline lookup yields CDR1 SGHRS and CDR2 YFSETQ. DNA for the CDR3: TGCGCCAGCAGGGACACCAAGGGCTACACCTTC. It translates to CASRDTKGYTF.

The chain carries TRBV2 and TRBJ1-2, with D possibly being TRBD1 (6 bases). Germline lookup yields CDR1 SNHLY and CDR2 FYNNEI. With 6 bases removed from V and 4 bases from J, the gap between germline ends came to 15 bases. The CDR3 loop spans 14 amino acids. The CDR3 sequence is CASSLTDSVYGYTF. CDR3 nucleotide sequence: TGTGCCAGCAGCCTGACGGACAGCGTCTATGGCTACACCTTC.

The V call is TRBV11-2, the J call TRBJ2-5; TRBD1 is a possible D gene (6 bases). Germline assignment: CDR1 SGHAT and CDR2 FQNNGV. V was cut by 5 bases and J by 5 bases, with 15 bases left in between. This CDR3 has 14 amino acids. The CDR3 spells CASSTTGEGETQYF. The CDR3 bases are TGTGCCAGCAGCACGACAGGTGAAGGGGAGACCCAGTACTTC.

This clone is a singleton in its sample. The J gene is TRBJ2-3, the V gene TRBV29-1; the match to TRBD1 covers 8 bases. CDR3 length equals 13 residues. In germline, CDR1 is SQVTM, CDR2 ANQGSEA. V lost 7 bases, J lost 1 base, and 4 bases stayed unmatched. The CDR3 DNA reads TGCAGCGCCCCGGGACAGGGCACAGATACGCAGTATTTT. Translation: CSAPGQGTDTQYF.

With respect to this clone: Other DNA sequences in the same sample also yield this CDR3. The chain is built from TRBV6-4 and TRBJ1-5; D is perhaps TRBD1 (5 bases). Germline CDR1 is MRHNA and CDR2 is SNTAGT. The CDR3 is made up of 13 amino acids. The V end lost 6 bases, the J end lost 7 bases, and 13 bases lay between the germline ends. This chain's CDR3 is CASSDQGGQPQHF. For the CDR3, the DNA is TGTGCCAGCAGCGACCAGGGCGGACAGCCCCAGCATTTT.

This rearrangement joins TRBV9 to TRBJ2-7; D gene uncertain. V was shortened by 0 bases and J by 0 bases, with 10 bases between the two germline ends. The CDR3 totals 15 residues. CDR1 SGDLS and CDR2 YYNGEE come from the germline V gene. The CDR3: CASSVAGGSSYEQYF. In nucleotides, the CDR3 is TGTGCCAGCAGCGTAGCTGGCGGCAGCTCCTACGAGCAGTACTTC.

The chain couples TRBV5-8 to TRBJ1-5; tentative D call: TRBD1 (5 bases). Trimming took off 0 bases at V and 6 bases at J, with 13 bases between the two ends. CDR1 is SGHTS and CDR2 is YDEGEE in the germline V gene. This CDR3 has 15 residues. The CDR3, as DNA: TGTGCCAGCAGCTTGGAGGGCAGGGTTGGTCAGCCCCAGCATTTT. Residues: CASSLEGRVGQPQHF.

The chain recombines TRBV6-6 with TRBJ2-1; TRBD1 matches at 9 bases. Trimming cost V 6 bases and J 5 bases; bases outside gene matches: 5. The CDR3 totals 14 residues. CDR1 MNHNY and CDR2 SVGAGI come from the germline V gene (reference sequence). The CDR3 sequence: CASSPGQGNNEQFF. CDR3 in DNA: TGTGCCAGCAGCCCTGGACAGGGGAACAATGAGCAGTTCTTC.

V gene TRBV28 combines with J gene TRBJ2-5; a weak D match, TRBD2 (5 bases). The CDR3 has 15 residues. The V gene's germline CDR1 is MDHEN and CDR2 SYDVKM. The germline V and J ends were trimmed by 2 bases and 5 bases, with 15 bases remaining between them. CDR3 loop: CASSLRGQWRETQYF. As DNA, the CDR3 is TGTGCCAGCAGTTTACGTGGGCAGTGGAGGGAGACCCAGTACTTC. The variable domain in full, with the rest retrieved from reference TRBV28 and TRBJ2-5, is DVKVTQSSRYLVKRTGEKVFLECVQDMDHENMFWYRQDPGLGLRLIYFSYDVKMKEKGDIPEGYSVSREKKERFSLILESASTNQTSMYLCASSLRGQWRETQYFGPGTRLLVL.

The gene calls are TRBV10-3 and TRBJ1-5, with D maybe TRBD1 (6 bases). CDR3 length equals 16 residues. Germline V lookup: CDR1 ENHRY, CDR2 SYGVKD. Trimming cost V 0 bases and J 6 bases, with 15 bases left between them. CDR3 sequence: CAISESKGQSPQPQHF. CDR3 nucleotide sequence: TGTGCCATCAGTGAGTCGAAAGGACAGTCCCCTCAGCCCCAGCATTTT.

The chain employs TRBV19 and TRBJ2-1, with D maybe TRBD1 (5 bases). With 5 bases removed from V and 2 bases from J, the gap between germline ends came to 16 bases. This CDR3 has 16 amino acids. Germline-derived CDR1 and CDR2 are LNHDA and SQIVND (reference sequence). The chain's CDR3 is CASSHSPGFTYNEQFF. DNA for the CDR3: TGTGCCAGTAGTCACTCCCCAGGGTTCACCTACAATGAGCAGTTCTTC. Full variable domain (remainder filled in from reference TRBV19 and TRBJ2-1): DGGITQSPKYLFRKEGQNVTLSCEQNLNHDAMYWYRQDPGQGLRLIYYSQIVNDFQKGDIAEGYSVSREKKESFPLTVTSAQKNPTAFYLCASSHSPGFTYNEQFFGPGTRLTVL.

V usage is TRBV5-8 and J usage is TRBJ2-1; a weak D match, TRBD2 (5 bases). This CDR3 region has 13 residues. Deletions cut 4 bases from V and 4 bases from J, with 9 bases between. From germline, CDR1 is SGHTS and CDR2 YDEGEE. The chain's CDR3 is CASSRGGYNEQFF. Written as DNA, the CDR3 is TGTGCCAGCAGCCGAGGAGGATACAATGAGCAGTTCTTC.

The J gene is TRBJ1-5, the V gene TRBV2; tentative D call: TRBD1 (6 bases). Germline CDR1 and CDR2: SNHLY and FYNNEI. This CDR3 has 15 amino acids. Trimming took off 6 bases at V and 7 bases at J, with 19 bases between the two ends. CDR3 nucleotides: TGTGCCAGCAGCCTCACAGGGCGCGTGGGGCAGCCCCAGCATTTT. This encodes CASSLTGRVGQPQHF.